This is a list of T cell receptor beta chains from one sample in a study of blood T cell repertoires in COVID-19. TCRdb keeps only in-frame clones here, not all; method: immunoSEQ multiplex PCR. The top ten hold over 7.5% of the sample, which has about 180,000 clones, approximately 83% seen once. The sequencing sample was made of peripheral blood. The receptors shown here come from a man aged 50 to 60 with active or convalescent COVID-19. Both conserved end residues are part of each CDR3. The order of the fields is J gene, D gene, V gene, CDR3 protein. A D gene is named only where the DNA matches it firmly.

TRBJ1-5,.,TRBV29-1,CSVNVGGEGHQPQHF
TRBJ1-5,.,TRBV28,CASSSPGGNQPQHF
TRBJ1-6,.,TRBV6-5,CASSYRGGGGNSPLHF
TRBJ1-2,.,TRBV4-2,CASSQASNYGYTF
TRBJ2-5,.,TRBV5-1,CASSLVRSFQETQYF
TRBJ2-1,TRBD2,TRBV7-3,CASSSGLAGGSEQFF
TRBJ1-1,TRBD1,TRBV10-1,CASSESTGGRFTEAFF
TRBJ2-6,TRBD1,TRBV28,CASRSGTGDSGANVLTF
TRBJ1-1,TRBD1,TRBV30,CAWSGGQGPVTEAFF
TRBJ1-5,.,TRBV27,CASSFGSGGNQPQHF
TRBJ2-3,TRBD2,TRBV3-1/TRBV3-2,CASSRTSGGAADTQYF
TRBJ1-1,.,TRBV11-1,CASSLGTAEAFF
TRBJ1-5,.,TRBV19,CASSDRISNQPQHF
TRBJ1-5,TRBD1,TRBV19,CASSGGTARQPQHF
TRBJ1-1,TRBD1,TRBV7-9,CASSRGQGNFF
TRBJ2-3,TRBD2,TRBV19,CASSIGLAGVLGAVDTQYF